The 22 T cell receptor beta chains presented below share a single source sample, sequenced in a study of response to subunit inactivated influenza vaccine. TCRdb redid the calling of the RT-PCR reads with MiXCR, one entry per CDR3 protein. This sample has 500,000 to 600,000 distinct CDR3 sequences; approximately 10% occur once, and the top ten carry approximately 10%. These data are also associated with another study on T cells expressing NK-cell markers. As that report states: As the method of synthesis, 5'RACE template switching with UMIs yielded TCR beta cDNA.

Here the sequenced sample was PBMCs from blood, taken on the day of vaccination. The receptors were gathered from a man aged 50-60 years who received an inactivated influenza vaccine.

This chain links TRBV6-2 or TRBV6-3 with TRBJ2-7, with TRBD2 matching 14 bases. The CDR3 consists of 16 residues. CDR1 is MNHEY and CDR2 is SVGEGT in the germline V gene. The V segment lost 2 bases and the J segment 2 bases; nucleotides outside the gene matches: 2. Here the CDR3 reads CASSYTGLAGAYEQYF. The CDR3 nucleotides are TGTGCCAGCAGTTACACGGGACTAGCGGGGGCCTACGAGCAGTACTTC.

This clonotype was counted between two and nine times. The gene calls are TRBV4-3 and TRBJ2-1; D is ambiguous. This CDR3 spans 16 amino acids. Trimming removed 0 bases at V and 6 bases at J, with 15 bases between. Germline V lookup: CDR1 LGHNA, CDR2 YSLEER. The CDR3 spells CASSQDSGLVGNEQFF. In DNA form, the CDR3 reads TGCGCCAGCAGCCAAGATAGTGGGCTAGTGGGCAATGAGCAGTTCTTC.

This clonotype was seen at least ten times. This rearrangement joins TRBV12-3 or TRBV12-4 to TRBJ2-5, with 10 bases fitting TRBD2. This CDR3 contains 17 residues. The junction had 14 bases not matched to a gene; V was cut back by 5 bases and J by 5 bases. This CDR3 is CASSPPEASGGRETQYF. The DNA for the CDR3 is TGTGCCAGCAGTCCACCCGAGGCTAGCGGGGGTCGGGAGACCCAGTACTTC.

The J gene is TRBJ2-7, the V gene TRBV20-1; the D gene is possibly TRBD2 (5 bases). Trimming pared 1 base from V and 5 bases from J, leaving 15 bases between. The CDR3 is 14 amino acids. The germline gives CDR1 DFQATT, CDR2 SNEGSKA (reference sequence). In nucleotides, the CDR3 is TGCAGTGCTAGAGTTGCCGGGGTTGTCCACGAGCAGTACTTC. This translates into CSARVAGVVHEQYF.

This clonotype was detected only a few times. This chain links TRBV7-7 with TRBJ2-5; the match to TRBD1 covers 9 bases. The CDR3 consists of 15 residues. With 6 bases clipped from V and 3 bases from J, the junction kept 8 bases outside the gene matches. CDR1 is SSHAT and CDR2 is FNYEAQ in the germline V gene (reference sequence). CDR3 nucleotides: TGTGCCAGCAGTCCCGGGACAGGGAGAAAAGAGACCCAGTACTTC. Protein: CASSPGTGRKETQYF.

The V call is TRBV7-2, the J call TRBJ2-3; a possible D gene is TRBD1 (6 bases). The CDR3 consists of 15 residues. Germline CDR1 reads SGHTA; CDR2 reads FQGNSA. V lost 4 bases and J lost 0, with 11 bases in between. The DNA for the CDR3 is TGTGCCAGCAGCTCCTGGGGGCCTAGCACAGATACGCAGTATTTT. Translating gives CASSSWGPSTDTQYF.

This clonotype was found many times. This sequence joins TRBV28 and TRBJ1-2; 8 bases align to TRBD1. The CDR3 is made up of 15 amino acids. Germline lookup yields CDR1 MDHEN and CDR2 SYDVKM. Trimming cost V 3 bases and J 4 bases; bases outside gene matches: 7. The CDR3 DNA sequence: TGTGCCAGCAGTTTCCTCACAGGGGGTTCCTATGGCTACACCTTC. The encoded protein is CASSFLTGGSYGYTF.

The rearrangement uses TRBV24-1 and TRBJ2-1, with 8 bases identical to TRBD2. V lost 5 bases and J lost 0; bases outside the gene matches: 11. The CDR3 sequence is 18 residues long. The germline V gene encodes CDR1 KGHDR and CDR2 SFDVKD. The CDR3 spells CATSGLSGIVGSYNEQFF. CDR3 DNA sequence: TGTGCCACCAGTGGACTTAGCGGGATCGTTGGCTCCTACAATGAGCAGTTCTTC.

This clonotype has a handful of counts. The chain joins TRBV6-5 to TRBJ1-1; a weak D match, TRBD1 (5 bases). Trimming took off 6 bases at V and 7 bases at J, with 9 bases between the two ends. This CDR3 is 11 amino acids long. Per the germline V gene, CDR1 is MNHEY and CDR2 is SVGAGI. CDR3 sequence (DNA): TGTGCCAGCAGACGGGGGTTTGAAGCTTTCTTT. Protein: CASRRGFEAFF.

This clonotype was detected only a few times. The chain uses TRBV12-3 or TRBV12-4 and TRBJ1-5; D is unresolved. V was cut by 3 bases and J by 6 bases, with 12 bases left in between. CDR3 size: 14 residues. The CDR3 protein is CASSFYPGSQPQHF. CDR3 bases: TGTGCCAGCAGTTTTTATCCGGGCTCTCAGCCCCAGCATTTT.

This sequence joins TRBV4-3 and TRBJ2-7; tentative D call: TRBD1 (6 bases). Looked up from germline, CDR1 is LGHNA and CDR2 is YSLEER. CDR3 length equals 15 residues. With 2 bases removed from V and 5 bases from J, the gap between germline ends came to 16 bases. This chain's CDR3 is CASSQLGATGNEQYF. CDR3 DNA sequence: TGCGCCAGCAGCCAACTTGGGGCTACAGGGAACGAGCAGTACTTC.

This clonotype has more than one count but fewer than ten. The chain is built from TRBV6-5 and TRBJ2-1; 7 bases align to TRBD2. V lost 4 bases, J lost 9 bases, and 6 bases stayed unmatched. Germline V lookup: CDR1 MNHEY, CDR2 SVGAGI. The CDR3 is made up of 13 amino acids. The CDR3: CASSSFWGGEQFF. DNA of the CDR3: TGTGCCAGCAGTTCCTTTTGGGGGGGTGAGCAGTTCTTC.

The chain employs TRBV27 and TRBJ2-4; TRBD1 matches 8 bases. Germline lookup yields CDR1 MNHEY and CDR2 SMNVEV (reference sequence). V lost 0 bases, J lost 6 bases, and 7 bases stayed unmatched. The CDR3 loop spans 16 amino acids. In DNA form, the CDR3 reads TGTGCCAGCAGTTTATCTTGGACAGGGATGGCAAACATTCAGTACTTC. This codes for CASSLSWTGMANIQYF.

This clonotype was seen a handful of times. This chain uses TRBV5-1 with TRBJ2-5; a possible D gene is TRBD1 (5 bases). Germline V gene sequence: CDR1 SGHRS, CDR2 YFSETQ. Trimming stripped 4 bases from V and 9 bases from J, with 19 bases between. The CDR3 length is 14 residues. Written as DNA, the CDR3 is TGCGCCAGCAGCCAAGGCAGCAACCTAGGGGCCCAGTACTTC. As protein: CASSQGSNLGAQYF.

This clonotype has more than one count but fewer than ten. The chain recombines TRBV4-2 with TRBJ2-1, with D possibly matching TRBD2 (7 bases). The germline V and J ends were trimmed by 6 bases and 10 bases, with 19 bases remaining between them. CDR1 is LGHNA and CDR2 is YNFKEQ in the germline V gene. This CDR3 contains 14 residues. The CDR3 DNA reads TGTGCCAGCAGGCCTGAAGAGGGGAGGGGGGAGCAGTTCTTC. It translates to CASRPEEGRGEQFF.

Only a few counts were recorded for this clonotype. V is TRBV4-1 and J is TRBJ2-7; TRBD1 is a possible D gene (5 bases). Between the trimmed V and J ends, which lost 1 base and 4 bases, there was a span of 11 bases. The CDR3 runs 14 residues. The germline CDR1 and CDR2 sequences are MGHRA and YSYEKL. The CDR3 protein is CASSQAGNGYEQYF. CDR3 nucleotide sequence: TGCGCCAGCAGCCAAGCAGGGAACGGATACGAGCAGTACTTC.

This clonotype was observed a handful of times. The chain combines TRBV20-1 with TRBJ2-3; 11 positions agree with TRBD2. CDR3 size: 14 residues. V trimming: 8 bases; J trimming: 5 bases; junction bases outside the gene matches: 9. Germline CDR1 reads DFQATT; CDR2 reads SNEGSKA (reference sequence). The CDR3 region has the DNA TGCAGTTCAAAACTAGCGGGAGTTTTAGATACGCAGTATTTT. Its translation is CSSKLAGVLDTQYF.

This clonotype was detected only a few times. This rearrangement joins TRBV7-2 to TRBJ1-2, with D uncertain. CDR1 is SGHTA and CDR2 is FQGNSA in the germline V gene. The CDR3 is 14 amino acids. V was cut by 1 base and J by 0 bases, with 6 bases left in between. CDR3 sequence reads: CASSLEWTNYGYTF. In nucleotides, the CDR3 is TGTGCCAGCAGCTTAGAGTGGACTAACTATGGCTACACCTTC.

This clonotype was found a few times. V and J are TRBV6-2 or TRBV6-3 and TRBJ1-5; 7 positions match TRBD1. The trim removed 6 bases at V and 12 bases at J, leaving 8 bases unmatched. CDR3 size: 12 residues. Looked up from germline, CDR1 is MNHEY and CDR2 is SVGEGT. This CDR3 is CASRPPTGIQHF. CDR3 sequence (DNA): TGTGCCAGCAGACCGCCGACAGGGATCCAGCATTTT.

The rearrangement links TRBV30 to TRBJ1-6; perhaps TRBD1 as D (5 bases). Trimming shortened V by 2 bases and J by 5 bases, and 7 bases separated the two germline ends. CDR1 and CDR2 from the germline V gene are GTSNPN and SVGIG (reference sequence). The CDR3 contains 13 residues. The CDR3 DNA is TGTGCCTGGAGTTTACAGGATAATTCACCCCTCCACTTT. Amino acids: CAWSLQDNSPLHF. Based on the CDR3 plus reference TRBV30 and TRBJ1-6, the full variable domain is SQTIHQWPATLVQPVGSPLSLECTVEGTSNPNLYWYRQAAGRGLQLLFYSVGIGQISSEVPQNLSASRPQDRQFILSSKKLLLSDSGFYLCAWSLQDNSPLHFGNGTRLTVT.

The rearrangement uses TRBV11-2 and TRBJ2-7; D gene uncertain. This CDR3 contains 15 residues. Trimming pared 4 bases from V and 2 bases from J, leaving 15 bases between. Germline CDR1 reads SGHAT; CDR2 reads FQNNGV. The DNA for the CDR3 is TGTGCCAGCAGCTCGACCCCCGAAGGGACCTACGAGCAGTACTTC. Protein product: CASSSTPEGTYEQYF. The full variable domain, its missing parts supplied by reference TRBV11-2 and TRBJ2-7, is EAGVAQSPRYKIIEKRQSVAFWCNPISGHATLYWYQQILGQGPKLLIQFQNNGVVDDSQLPKDRFSAERLKGVDSTLKIQPAKLEDSAVYLCASSSTPEGTYEQYFGPGTRLTVT.

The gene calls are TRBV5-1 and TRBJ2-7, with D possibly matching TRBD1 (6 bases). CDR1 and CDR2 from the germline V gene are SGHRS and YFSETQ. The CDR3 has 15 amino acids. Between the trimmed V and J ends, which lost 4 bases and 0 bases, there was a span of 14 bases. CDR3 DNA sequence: TGCGCCAGCAGCCTCAGGGGTCAAAGCTCCTACGAGCAGTACTTC. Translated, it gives CASSLRGQSSYEQYF.